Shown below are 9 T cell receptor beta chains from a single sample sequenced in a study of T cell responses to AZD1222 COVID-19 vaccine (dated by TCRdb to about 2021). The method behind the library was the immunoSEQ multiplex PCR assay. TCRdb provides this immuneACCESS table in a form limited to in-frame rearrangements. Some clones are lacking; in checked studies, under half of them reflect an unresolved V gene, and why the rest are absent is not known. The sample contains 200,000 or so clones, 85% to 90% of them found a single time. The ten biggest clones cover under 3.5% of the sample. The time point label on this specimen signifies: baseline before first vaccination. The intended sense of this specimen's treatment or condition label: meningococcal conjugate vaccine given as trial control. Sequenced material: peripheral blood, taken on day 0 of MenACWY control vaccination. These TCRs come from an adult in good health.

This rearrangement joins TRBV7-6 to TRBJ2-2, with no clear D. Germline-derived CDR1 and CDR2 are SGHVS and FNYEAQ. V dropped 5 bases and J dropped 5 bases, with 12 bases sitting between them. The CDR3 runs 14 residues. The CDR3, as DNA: TGTGCCAGCAGCCATTCCCCTGCTACCGGGGAGCTGTTTTTT. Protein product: CASSHSPATGELFF.

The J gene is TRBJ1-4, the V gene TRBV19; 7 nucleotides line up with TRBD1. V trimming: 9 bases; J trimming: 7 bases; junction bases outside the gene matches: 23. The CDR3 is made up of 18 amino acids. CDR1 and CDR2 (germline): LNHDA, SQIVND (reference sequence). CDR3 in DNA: TGTGCCAGCCATCCTACAGGGGCTACGGGACAGCGGTTTGAAAAACTGTTTTTT. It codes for CASHPTGATGQRFEKLFF.

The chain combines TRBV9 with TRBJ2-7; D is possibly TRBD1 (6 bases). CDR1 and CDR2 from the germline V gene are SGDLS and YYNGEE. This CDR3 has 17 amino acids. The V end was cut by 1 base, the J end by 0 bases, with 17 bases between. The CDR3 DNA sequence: TGTGCCAGCAGCGTATTTCGGTTCAGACAGGACTCCTACGAGCAGTACTTC. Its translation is CASSVFRFRQDSYEQYF. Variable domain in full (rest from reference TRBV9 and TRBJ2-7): DSGVTQTPKHLITATGQRVTLRCSPRSGDLSVYWYQQSLDQGLQFLIQYYNGEERAKGNILERFSAQQFPDLHSELNLSSLELGDSALYFCASSVFRFRQDSYEQYFGPGTRLTVT.

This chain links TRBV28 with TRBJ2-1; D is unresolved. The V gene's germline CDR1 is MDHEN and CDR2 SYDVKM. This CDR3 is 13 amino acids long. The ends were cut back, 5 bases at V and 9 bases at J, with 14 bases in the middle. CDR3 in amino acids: CASSLLPGFEQFF. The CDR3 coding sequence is TGTGCCAGCAGTCTCCTCCCCGGGTTTGAGCAGTTCTTC.

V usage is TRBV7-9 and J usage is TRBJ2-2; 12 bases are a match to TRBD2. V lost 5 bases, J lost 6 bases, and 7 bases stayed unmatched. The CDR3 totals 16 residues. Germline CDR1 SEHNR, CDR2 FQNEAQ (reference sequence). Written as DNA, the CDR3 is TGTGCCAGCAGCCAGACTAGCGGGAGACCTCCCGGGGAGCTGTTTTTT. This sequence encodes CASSQTSGRPPGELFF.

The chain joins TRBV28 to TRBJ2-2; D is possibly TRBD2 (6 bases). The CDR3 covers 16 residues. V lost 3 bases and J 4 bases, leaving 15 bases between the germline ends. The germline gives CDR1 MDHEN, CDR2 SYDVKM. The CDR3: CASSFGGLVRTGELFF. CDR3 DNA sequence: TGTGCCAGCAGTTTTGGAGGGCTTGTTCGCACCGGGGAGCTGTTTTTT.

CDR3 amino acids: CASSPGLNVGDTEAFF. CDR3 DNA sequence: TGCGCCAGCAGCCCGGGCCTGAACGTCGGGGACACTGAAGCTTTCTTT. J is TRBJ1-1 and V is TRBV5-1; D not certain. Germline loops: CDR1 SGHRS, CDR2 YFSETQ. The ends were cut back, 4 bases at V and 3 bases at J, with 19 bases in the middle. The CDR3 is made up of 16 amino acids.

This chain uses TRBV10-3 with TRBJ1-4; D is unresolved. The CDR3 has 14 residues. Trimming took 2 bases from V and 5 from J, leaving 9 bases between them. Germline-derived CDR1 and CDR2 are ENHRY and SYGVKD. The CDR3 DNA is TGTGCCATCAGTGAGAATACCTCGAATGAAAAACTGTTTTTT. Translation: CAISENTSNEKLFF.

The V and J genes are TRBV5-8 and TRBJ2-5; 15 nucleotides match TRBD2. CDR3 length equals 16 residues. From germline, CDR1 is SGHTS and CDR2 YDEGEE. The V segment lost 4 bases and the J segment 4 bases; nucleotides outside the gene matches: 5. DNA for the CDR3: TGTGCCAGCAGCGCTGGACTAGCGGGGGGGAGAGAGACCCAGTACTTC. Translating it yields CASSAGLAGGRETQYF.